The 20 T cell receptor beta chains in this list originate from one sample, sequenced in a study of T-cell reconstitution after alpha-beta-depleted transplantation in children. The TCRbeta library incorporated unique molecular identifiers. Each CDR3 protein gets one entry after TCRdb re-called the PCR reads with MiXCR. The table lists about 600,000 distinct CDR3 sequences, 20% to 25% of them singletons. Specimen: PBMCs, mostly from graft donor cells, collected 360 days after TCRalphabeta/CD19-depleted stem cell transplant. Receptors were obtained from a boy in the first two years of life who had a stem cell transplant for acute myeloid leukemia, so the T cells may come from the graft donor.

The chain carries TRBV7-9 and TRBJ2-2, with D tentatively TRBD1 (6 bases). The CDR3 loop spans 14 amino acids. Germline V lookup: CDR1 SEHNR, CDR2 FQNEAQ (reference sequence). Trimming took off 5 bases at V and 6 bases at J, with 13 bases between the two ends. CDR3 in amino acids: CASSPADRPGELFF. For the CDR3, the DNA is TGTGCCAGCAGCCCTGCCGACAGGCCCGGGGAGCTGTTTTTT.

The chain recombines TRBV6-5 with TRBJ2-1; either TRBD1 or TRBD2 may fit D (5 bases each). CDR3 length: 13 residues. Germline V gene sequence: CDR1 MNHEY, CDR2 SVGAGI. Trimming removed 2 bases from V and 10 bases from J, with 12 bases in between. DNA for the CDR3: TGTGCCAGCAGTTACGGGACCGGCGGAGAGCAGTTCTTC. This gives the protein CASSYGTGGEQFF.

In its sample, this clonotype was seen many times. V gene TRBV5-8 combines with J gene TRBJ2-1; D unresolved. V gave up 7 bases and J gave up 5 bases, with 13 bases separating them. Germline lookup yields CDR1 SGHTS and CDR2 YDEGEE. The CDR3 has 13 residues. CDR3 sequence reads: CASGTQPDNEQFF. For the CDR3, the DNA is TGTGCCAGCGGAACACAACCCGACAATGAGCAGTTCTTC.

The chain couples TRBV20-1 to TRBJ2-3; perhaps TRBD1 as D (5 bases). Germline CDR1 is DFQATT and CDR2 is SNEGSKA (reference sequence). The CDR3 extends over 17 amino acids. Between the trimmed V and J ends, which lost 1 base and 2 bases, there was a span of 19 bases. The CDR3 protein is CSARVMGRGQLTDTQYF. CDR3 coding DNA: TGCAGTGCTAGAGTGATGGGAAGGGGCCAACTCACAGATACGCAGTATTTT.

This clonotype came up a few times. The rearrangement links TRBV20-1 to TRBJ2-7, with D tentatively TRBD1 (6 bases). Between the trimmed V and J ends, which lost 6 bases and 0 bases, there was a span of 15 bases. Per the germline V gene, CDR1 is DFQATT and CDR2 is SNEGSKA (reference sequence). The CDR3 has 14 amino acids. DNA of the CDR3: TGCAGTGCCACCGCAGGGGCCAGCTCCTACGAGCAGTACGTC. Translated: CSATAGASSYEQYV.

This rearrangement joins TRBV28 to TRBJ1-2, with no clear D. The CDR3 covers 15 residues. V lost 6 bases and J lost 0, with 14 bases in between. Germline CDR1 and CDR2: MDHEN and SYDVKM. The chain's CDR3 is CASSRGALSNYGYTF. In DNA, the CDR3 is TGTGCCAGCAGCCGAGGCGCGCTTTCTAACTATGGCTACACCTTC.

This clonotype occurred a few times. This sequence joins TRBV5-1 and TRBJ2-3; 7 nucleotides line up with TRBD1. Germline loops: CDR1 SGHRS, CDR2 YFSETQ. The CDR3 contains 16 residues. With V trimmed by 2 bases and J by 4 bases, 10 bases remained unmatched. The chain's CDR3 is CASSFPNRGRADTQYF. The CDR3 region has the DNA TGCGCCAGCAGCTTTCCAAACAGGGGACGAGCAGATACGCAGTATTTT.

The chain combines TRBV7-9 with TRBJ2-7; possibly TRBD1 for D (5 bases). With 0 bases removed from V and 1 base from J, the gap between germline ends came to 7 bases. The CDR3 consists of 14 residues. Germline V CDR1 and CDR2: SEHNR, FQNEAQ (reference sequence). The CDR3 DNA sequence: TGTGCCAGCAGCTTAGCGGGGCAGTCCTACGAGCAGTACTTC. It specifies CASSLAGQSYEQYF.

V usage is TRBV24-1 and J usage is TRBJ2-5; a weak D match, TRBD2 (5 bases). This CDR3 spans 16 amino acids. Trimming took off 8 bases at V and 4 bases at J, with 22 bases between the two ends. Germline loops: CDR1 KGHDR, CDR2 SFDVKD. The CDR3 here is CATNHPFEESGETQYF. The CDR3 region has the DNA TGTGCCACCAATCACCCCTTCGAGGAGAGCGGAGAGACCCAGTACTTC.

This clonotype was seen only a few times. CDR3 DNA sequence: TGCAGCGTTGTAGGACAGGTTGTCTACGAGCAGTACTTC. Translated, it gives CSVVGQVVYEQYF. This chain links TRBV29-1 with TRBJ2-7; 7 bases match TRBD1. CDR3 length equals 13 residues. Looked up from germline, CDR1 is SQVTM and CDR2 is ANQGSEA. J gave up 3 bases and V 4 bases, and 6 bases lay outside the gene matches.

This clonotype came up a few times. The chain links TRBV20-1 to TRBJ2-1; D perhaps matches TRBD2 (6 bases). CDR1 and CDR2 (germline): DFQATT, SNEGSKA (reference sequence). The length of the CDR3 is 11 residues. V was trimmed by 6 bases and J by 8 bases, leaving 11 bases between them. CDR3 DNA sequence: TGCAGTGCCCCAGGGAGGCATGAGCAGTTCTTC. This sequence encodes CSAPGRHEQFF.

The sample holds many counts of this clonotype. The CDR3 nucleotides read TGTGCCAGCAGCCCGGACCACCCCTCCTACGAGCAGTACTTC. Its translation: CASSPDHPSYEQYF. The chain joins TRBV6-5 to TRBJ2-7; D unresolved. In germline, CDR1 is MNHEY, CDR2 SVGAGI. Between the trimmed V and J ends, which lost 6 bases and 0 bases, there was a span of 12 bases. This CDR3 comprises 14 residues.

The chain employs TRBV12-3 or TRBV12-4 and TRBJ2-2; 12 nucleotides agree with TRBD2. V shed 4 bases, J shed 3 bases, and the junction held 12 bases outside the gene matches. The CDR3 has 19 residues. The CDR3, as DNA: TGTGCCAGCAGTTCTTACCCGACTAGCGGGGGCCAGCACACCGGGGAGCTGTTTTTT. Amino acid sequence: CASSSYPTSGGQHTGELFF.

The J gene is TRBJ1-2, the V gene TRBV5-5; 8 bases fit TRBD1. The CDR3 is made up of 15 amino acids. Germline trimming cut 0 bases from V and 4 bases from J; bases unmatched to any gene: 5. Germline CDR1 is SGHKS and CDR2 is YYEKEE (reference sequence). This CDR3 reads CASSLVDRGFYGYTF. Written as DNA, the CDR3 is TGTGCCAGCAGCTTGGTTGACAGGGGCTTCTATGGCTACACCTTC.

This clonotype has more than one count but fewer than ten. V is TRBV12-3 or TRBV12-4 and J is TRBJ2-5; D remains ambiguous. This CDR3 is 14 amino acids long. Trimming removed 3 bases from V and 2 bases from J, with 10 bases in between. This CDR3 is CASSFSLVQETQYF. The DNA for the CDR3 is TGTGCCAGCAGTTTTTCGCTAGTGCAAGAGACCCAGTACTTC.

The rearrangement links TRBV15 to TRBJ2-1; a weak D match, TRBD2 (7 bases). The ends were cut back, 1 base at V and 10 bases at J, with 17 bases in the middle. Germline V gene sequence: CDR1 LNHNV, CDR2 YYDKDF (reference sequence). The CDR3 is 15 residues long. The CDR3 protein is CATSRGAGAEREQFF. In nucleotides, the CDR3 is TGTGCCACCAGCAGAGGGGCGGGGGCTGAACGGGAGCAGTTCTTC.

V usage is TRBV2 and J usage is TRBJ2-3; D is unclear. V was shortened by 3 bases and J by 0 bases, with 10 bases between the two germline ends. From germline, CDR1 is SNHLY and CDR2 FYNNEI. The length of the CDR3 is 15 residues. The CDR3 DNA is TGTGCCAGCAGTGAGAACGGAGCCAGCACAGATACGCAGTATTTT. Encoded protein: CASSENGASTDTQYF.

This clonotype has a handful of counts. The CDR3 region has the DNA TGTGCCAGTCGTAATGGGTTAAACTATGGCTACACCTTC. This encodes CASRNGLNYGYTF. The chain employs TRBV6-1 and TRBJ1-2, with unresolved D. Trimming pared 9 bases from V and 2 bases from J, leaving 13 bases between. Germline V lookup: CDR1 MNHNS, CDR2 SASEGT. This CDR3 is built from 13 residues.

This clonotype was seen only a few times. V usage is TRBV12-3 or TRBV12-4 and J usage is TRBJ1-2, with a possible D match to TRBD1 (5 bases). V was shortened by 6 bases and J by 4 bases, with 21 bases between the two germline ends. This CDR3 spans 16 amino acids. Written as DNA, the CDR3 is TGTGCCAGCAGCGTTCTTCGCAGGGCGCTTGGCTATGGCTACACCTTC. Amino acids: CASSVLRRALGYGYTF.

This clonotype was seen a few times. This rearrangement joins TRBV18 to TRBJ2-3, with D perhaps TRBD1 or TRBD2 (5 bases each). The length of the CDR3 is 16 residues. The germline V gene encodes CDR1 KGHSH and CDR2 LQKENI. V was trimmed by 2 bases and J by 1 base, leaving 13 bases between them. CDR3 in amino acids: CASSPEYGARTDTQYF. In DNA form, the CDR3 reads TGTGCCAGCTCACCAGAGTACGGGGCCCGCACAGATACGCAGTATTTT.